What follows are 26 T cell receptor beta chains derived from one specimen sequenced in a study of radiotherapy plus CTLA-4 blockade in lung cancer (dated by TCRdb to the late 2010s). Library preparation used the immunoSEQ multiplex PCR assay. TCRdb holds this immuneACCESS table with in-frame rearrangements only. Some clones are missing; in checked studies, unresolved V genes explain under half, and the rest has no known cause. For this sample the table gives 95,000 to 150,000 clones, of which more than 80% were detected only once. The ten most abundant clones make up 6.9% of the sample. Specimen: peripheral blood, collected from a patient treated with radiotherapy plus ipilimumab. These receptors all come from a human donor with non-small cell lung cancer that progressed on radiotherapy plus ipilimumab.

The V and J genes are TRBV6-5 and TRBJ2-2; TRBD2 matches 13 bases. The J segment lost 6 bases and the V segment lost 6 bases, leaving 4 bases of the junction unmatched. The CDR3 has 15 amino acids. Germline assignment: CDR1 MNHEY and CDR2 SVGAGI. CDR3 region: CASRALAGGAGELFF. CDR3 DNA sequence: TGTGCCAGCAGGGCACTAGCGGGAGGGGCCGGGGAGCTGTTTTTT.

The chain has TRBV7-6 and TRBJ2-6; D is unclear. The CDR3 contains 15 residues. The germline CDR1 and CDR2 sequences are SGHVS and FNYEAQ. V was shortened by 3 bases and J by 1 base, with 7 bases between the two germline ends. CDR3 nucleotides: TGTGCCAGCAGCTTGCAACCTTCTGGGGCCAACGTCCTGACTTTC. This codes for CASSLQPSGANVLTF.

The rearrangement uses TRBV6-1 and TRBJ2-3; D remains ambiguous. V lost 7 bases, J lost 0 bases, and 11 bases lay in between. The germline gives CDR1 MNHNS, CDR2 SASEGT. This CDR3 spans 14 amino acids. The CDR3 sequence: CASIQDLSTDTQYF. CDR3 sequence (DNA): TGTGCCAGCATTCAGGACCTGAGCACAGATACGCAGTATTTT.

The gene calls are TRBV27 and TRBJ1-5; perhaps TRBD1 as D (6 bases). The germline CDR1 and CDR2 sequences are MNHEY and SMNVEV (reference sequence). This CDR3 has 15 amino acids. The V gene lost 6 bases and the J gene lost 5 bases, with 17 bases spanning the gap. CDR3 amino acids: CASRLGGAPHQPQHF. CDR3 bases: TGTGCCAGCAGACTGGGGGGGGCCCCCCATCAGCCCCAGCATTTT.

V gene TRBV18 combines with J gene TRBJ1-4; perhaps TRBD1 as D (5 bases). The CDR3 has 13 residues. Germline CDR1 KGHSH, CDR2 LQKENI. Trimming pared 4 bases from V and 6 bases from J, leaving 9 bases between. The CDR3 region is CASSRGVDEKLFF. Written as DNA, the CDR3 is TGTGCCAGCTCACGAGGGGTGGATGAAAAACTGTTTTTT.

This sequence joins TRBV23-1 and TRBJ2-2, with no clear D. TRBV23-1 is filed as an ORF, its function uncertain. Deletions cut 0 bases from V and 2 bases from J, with 13 bases between. The CDR3 spans 17 residues. The CDR3 protein is CASSQSARLRNTGELFF. In DNA form, the CDR3 reads TGCGCCAGCAGTCAATCTGCCCGACTCCGAAACACCGGGGAGCTGTTTTTT.

V is TRBV29-1 and J is TRBJ1-2, with D possibly TRBD1 on 6 matching bases. CDR3 length: 12 amino acids. The V end lost 4 bases, the J end lost 10 bases, and 16 bases lay between the germline ends. The V gene's germline CDR1 is SQVTM and CDR2 ANQGSEA. CDR3 region: CSVGRDKNFYTF. The CDR3 bases are TGCAGCGTTGGCCGGGACAAAAACTTCTACACCTTC.

The chain employs TRBV6-5 and TRBJ1-1; possibly TRBD1 for D (6 bases). Germline V gene data show CDR1 as MNHEY and CDR2 as SVGAGI. Trimming removed 1 base from V and 5 bases from J, with 14 bases in between. CDR3 length: 15 amino acids. This CDR3 is CASSYFRGRRTEAFF. The CDR3 nucleotides are TGTGCCAGCAGTTACTTCAGGGGACGAAGGACTGAAGCTTTCTTT.

This clone was found a few times. This chain uses TRBV5-1 with TRBJ2-7; 12 positions agree with TRBD1. With 3 bases clipped from V and 5 bases from J, the junction kept 6 bases outside the gene matches. The CDR3 has 15 amino acids. Germline V lookup: CDR1 SGHRS, CDR2 YFSETQ. For the CDR3, the DNA is TGCGCCAGCAGCTCGACCGGGACAGGGGGCAACGAGCAGTACTTC. Translating it yields CASSSTGTGGNEQYF.

The V call is TRBV25-1, the J call TRBJ2-2; tentative D call: TRBD1 (6 bases). V dropped 7 bases and J dropped 5 bases, with 20 bases sitting between them. The germline CDR1 and CDR2 sequences are MGHDK and SYGVNS. The CDR3 extends over 16 amino acids. The CDR3 DNA reads TGTGCCAGCACCCCGAGGGGGAGTAGAAGGACCGGGGAGCTGTTTTTT. It encodes CASTPRGSRRTGELFF.

Concerning this clone itself: The junction and the germline gene differ at one end; a read error may be behind it. The chain combines TRBV7-7 with TRBJ2-1; 8 positions match TRBD2. Germline CDR1 reads SSHAT; CDR2 reads FNYEAQ (reference sequence). CDR3 size: 17 residues. The CDR3 DNA reads as TGTGCTAGCAGCTTAGCAGCCGGGACTAGGGGTTGGGATGAGCAGTTCTTC. Its translation: CASSLAAGTRGWDEQFF.

The chain uses TRBV27 and TRBJ1-1; 9 bases are a match to TRBD1. V dropped 3 bases and J dropped 1; count of bases not matched to a gene: 6. This CDR3 is built from 16 residues. Germline V lookup: CDR1 MNHEY, CDR2 SMNVEV (reference sequence). The CDR3 DNA is TGTGCCAGCAGTTTTTGGACAGGGGCGCCGAACACTGAAGCTTTCTTT. Translating it yields CASSFWTGAPNTEAFF.

This chain connects TRBV6-5 to TRBJ2-5; unclear D gene. From germline, CDR1 is MNHEY and CDR2 SVGAGI. This CDR3 comprises 14 residues. V shed 2 bases and J shed 1 base, with 8 bases lying between them. The CDR3 DNA reads as TGTGCCAGCAGTTACATTCGGTCCCAAGAGACCCAGTACTTC. Amino acids: CASSYIRSQETQYF.

Concerning this clone: Other DNA sequences in this sample translate to the same CDR3. The rearrangement links TRBV5-1 to TRBJ2-7; D call uncertain. The germline V gene has CDR1 SGHRS and CDR2 YFSETQ. The CDR3 consists of 12 residues. V lost 0 bases, J lost 4 bases, and 5 bases lay in between. Written as DNA, the CDR3 is TGCGCCAGCAGCTTGGACACGTACGAGCAGTACTTC. Translation gives CASSLDTYEQYF.

This chain links TRBV4-2 with TRBJ2-1; 13 bases fit TRBD2. Germline CDR1 and CDR2: LGHNA and YNFKEQ. The CDR3 totals 14 residues. The V and J ends lost 1 base and 15 bases, in that order; junction bases with no gene match: 6. The CDR3 DNA reads TGTGCCAGCAGCCAAGGGACTAGCGGGAGTTTGATGTTCTTC. Amino acids: CASSQGTSGSLMFF.

The chain links TRBV15 to TRBJ2-1; D is unresolved. Trimming cost V 8 bases and J 0 bases, with 11 bases left between them. Looked up from germline, CDR1 is LNHNV and CDR2 is YYDKDF (reference sequence). CDR3 size: 14 residues. In nucleotides, the CDR3 is TGTGCCACCTACCTAGGCGGCTCCTACAATGAGCAGTTCTTC. It encodes CATYLGGSYNEQFF.

This chain uses TRBV18 with TRBJ2-5, with a tentative D call TRBD2 (6 bases). CDR1 and CDR2 from the germline V gene are KGHSH and LQKENI. CDR3 length: 15 residues. Trimming cost V 4 bases and J 6 bases, with 18 bases left between them. This CDR3 reads CASSQPGLPMKTQYF. Written as DNA, the CDR3 is TGTGCCAGCTCACAACCGGGACTTCCTATGAAGACCCAGTACTTC.

The chain joins TRBV2 to TRBJ1-1; TRBD1 is a possible D gene (6 bases). The V end lost 7 bases, the J end lost 2 bases, and 14 bases lay between the germline ends. Germline CDR1 and CDR2: SNHLY and FYNNEI. The CDR3 is 14 amino acids. Here the CDR3 reads CASITDSFNTEAFF. In DNA, the CDR3 is TGTGCCAGCATTACGGACAGTTTTAACACTGAAGCTTTCTTT.

The chain has TRBV19 and TRBJ1-1; 7 nucleotides agree with TRBD1. V shed 6 bases, J shed 3 bases, and the junction held 7 bases outside the gene matches. Germline V gene data show CDR1 as LNHDA and CDR2 as SQIVND (reference sequence). The CDR3 consists of 14 residues. CDR3 coding DNA: TGTGCCAGTAGCATCGGAGGGGGCTACACTGAAGCTTTCTTT. It is translated as CASSIGGGYTEAFF.

The chain has TRBV7-9 and TRBJ1-5; 9 positions match TRBD1. Germline V gene sequence: CDR1 SEHNR, CDR2 FQNEAQ (reference sequence). The CDR3 sequence is 17 residues long. The V and J ends lost 5 bases and 2 bases, in that order; junction bases with no gene match: 10. The CDR3 DNA reads as TGTGCCAGCAGCAAGGGACAGGGTGGGATGGGCAATCAGCCCCAGCATTTT. Translated, it gives CASSKGQGGMGNQPQHF. The full variable domain, its missing parts supplied by reference TRBV7-9 and TRBJ1-5, is DTGVSQNPRHKITKRGQNVTFRCDPISEHNRLYWYRQTLGQGPEFLTYFQNEAQLEKSRLLSDRFSAERPKGSFSTLEIQRTEQGDSAMYLCASSKGQGGMGNQPQHFGDGTRLSIL.

This chain connects TRBV5-1 to TRBJ2-7; 9 nucleotides line up with TRBD1. Germline trimming cut 0 bases from V and 5 bases from J; bases unmatched to any gene: 3. The CDR3 consists of 14 residues. Germline CDR1 SGHRS, CDR2 YFSETQ. CDR3 residues: CASSLGTGVNEQYF. As DNA, the CDR3 is TGCGCCAGCAGCTTGGGGACAGGGGTCAACGAGCAGTACTTC.

The chain is built from TRBV5-1 and TRBJ2-7; D remains unclear. The CDR3 loop spans 14 amino acids. Germline lookup yields CDR1 SGHRS and CDR2 YFSETQ. Deletions cut 0 bases from V and 1 base from J, with 8 bases between. As DNA, the CDR3 is TGCGCCAGCAGCTTGGTCCCCCTTTCCTACGAGCAGTACTTC. It codes for CASSLVPLSYEQYF.

The chain joins TRBV18 to TRBJ1-2; weak D call: TRBD1 (5 bases). CDR3 size: 16 residues. Trimming left V 1 base short and J 1 base short, with 13 bases between. Germline V gene lookup returns CDR1 KGHSH and CDR2 LQKENI. The DNA of the CDR3 is TGTGCCAGCTCACCACTGGCGACAGCTATTAACTATGGCTACACCTTC. Protein sequence: CASSPLATAINYGYTF. The variable domain in full, completed from reference TRBV18 and TRBJ1-2, reads NAGVMQNPRHLVRRRGQEARLRCSPMKGHSHVYWYRQLPEEGLKFMVYLQKENIIDESGMPKERFSAEFPKEGPSILRIQQVVRGDSAAYFCASSPLATAINYGYTFGSGTRLTVV.

The V and J genes are TRBV7-6 and TRBJ2-7; D unresolved. Germline CDR1 is SGHVS and CDR2 is FNYEAQ. Trimming removed 0 bases from V and 3 bases from J, with 6 bases in between. The CDR3 is 13 residues long. CDR3 coding DNA: TGTGCCAGCAGCTTAGCGCGCGACTACGAGCAGTACTTC. Protein sequence: CASSLARDYEQYF.

V usage is TRBV27 and J usage is TRBJ2-1; 12 bases map to TRBD2. J was trimmed by 0 bases and V by 5 bases; bases with no gene match: 11. The CDR3 totals 19 residues. CDR1 and CDR2 (germline): MNHEY, SMNVEV (reference sequence). Here the CDR3 reads CASSNSGTSGSSSYNEQFF. CDR3 in DNA: TGTGCCAGCAGTAACTCCGGGACTAGCGGGTCTTCCTCCTACAATGAGCAGTTCTTC.

This clone was seen a single time. The genes are TRBV15 and TRBJ2-5; possibly TRBD2 for D (5 bases). CDR1 is LNHNV and CDR2 is YYDKDF in the germline V gene (reference sequence). The V and J ends lost 5 bases and 0 bases respectively, with 7 bases between them. The CDR3 is 13 residues long. The DNA for the CDR3 is TGTGCCACCAGCCACGGGAACCAAGAGACCCAGTACTTC. This gives the protein CATSHGNQETQYF.